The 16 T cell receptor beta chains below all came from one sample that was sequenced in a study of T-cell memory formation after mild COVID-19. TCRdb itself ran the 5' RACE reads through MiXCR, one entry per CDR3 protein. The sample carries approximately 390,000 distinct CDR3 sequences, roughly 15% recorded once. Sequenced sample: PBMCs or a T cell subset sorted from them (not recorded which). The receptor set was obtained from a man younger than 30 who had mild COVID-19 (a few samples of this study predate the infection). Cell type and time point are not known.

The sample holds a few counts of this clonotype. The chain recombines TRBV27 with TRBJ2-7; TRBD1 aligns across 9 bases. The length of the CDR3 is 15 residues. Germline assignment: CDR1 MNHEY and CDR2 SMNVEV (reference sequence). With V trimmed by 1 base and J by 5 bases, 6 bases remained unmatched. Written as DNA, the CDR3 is TGTGCCAGCAGTTTATTTGGGACAGGGCACCACGAGCAGTACTTC. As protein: CASSLFGTGHHEQYF.

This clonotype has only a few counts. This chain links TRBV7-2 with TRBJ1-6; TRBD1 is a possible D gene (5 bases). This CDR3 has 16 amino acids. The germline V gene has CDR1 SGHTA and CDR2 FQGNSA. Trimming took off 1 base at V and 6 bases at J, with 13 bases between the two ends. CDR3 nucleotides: TGTGCCAGCAGCTTAGATTCGGGGGGTAGTAATTCACCCCTCCACTTT. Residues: CASSLDSGGSNSPLHF.

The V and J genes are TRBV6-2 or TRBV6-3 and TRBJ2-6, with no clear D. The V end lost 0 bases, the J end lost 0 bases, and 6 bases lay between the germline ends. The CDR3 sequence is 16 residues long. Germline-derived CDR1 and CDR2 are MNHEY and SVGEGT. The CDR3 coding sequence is TGTGCCAGCAGTTACTCTGGGCTCTCTGGGGCCAACGTCCTGACTTTC. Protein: CASSYSGLSGANVLTF.

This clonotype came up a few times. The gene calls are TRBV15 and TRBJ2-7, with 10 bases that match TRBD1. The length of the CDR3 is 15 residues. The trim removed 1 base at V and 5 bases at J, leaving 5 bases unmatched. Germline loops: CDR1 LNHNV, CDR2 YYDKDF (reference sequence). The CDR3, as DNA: TGTGCCACCAGCAGAGGGGACAGGGGATTCGACGAGCAGTACGTC. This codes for CATSRGDRGFDEQYV.

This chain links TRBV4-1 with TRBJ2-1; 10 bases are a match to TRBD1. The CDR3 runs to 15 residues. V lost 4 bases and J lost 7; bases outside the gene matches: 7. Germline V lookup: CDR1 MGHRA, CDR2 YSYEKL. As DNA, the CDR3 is TGCGCCAGCAGCCCGGACAGGGGGACGGGTAATGAGCAGTTCTTC. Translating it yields CASSPDRGTGNEQFF.

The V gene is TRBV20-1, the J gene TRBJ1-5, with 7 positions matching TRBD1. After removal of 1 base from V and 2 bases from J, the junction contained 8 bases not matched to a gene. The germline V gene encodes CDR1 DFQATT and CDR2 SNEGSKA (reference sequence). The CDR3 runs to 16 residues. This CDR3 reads CSARGEQGIRNQPQHF. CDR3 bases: TGCAGTGCTAGAGGCGAACAGGGGATACGCAATCAGCCCCAGCATTTT.

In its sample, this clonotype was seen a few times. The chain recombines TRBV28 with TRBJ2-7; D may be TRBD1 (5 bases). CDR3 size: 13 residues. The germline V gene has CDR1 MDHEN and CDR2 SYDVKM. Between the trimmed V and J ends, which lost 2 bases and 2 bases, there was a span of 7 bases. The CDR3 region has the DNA TGTGCCAGCAGTTTAGCAGGGACCTACGAGCAGTACGTC. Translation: CASSLAGTYEQYV.

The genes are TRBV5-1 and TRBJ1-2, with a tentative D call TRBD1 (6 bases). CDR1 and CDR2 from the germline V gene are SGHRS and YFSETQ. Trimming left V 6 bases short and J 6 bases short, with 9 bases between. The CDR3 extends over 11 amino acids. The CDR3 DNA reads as TGCGCCAGCACCCGGGGGCATGGCTACACCTTC. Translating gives CASTRGHGYTF.

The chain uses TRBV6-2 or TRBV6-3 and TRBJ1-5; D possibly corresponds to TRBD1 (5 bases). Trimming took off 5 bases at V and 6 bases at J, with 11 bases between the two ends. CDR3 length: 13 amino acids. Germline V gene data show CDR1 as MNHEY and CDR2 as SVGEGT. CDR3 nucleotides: TGTGCCAGCAGTGAAAGTGGGGGTCAGCCCCAGCATTTT. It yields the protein CASSESGGQPQHF.

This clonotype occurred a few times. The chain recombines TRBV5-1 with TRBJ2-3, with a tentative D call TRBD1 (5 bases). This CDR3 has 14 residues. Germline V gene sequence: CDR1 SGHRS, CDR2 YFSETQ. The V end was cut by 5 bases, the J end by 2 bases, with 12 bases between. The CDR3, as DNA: TGCGCCAGCAGGTCCCCAGGGAACACAGATACGCAGTATTTT. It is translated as CASRSPGNTDTQYF.

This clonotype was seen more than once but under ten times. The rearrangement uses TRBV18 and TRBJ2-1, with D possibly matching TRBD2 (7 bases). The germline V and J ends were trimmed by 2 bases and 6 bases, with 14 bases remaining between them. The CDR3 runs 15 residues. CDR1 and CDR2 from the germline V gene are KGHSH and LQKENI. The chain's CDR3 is CASSPLAGEGNEQFF. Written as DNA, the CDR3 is TGTGCCAGCTCACCATTAGCAGGGGAGGGCAATGAGCAGTTCTTC.

CDR3 residues: CASSRGTAPMNTEAFF. In nucleotides, the CDR3 is TGCGCCAGCAGCCGCGGGACAGCTCCTATGAACACTGAAGCTTTCTTT. The chain recombines TRBV4-1 with TRBJ1-1; the match to TRBD1 covers 7 bases. The V and J ends lost 4 bases and 0 bases, in that order; junction bases with no gene match: 8. Germline assignment: CDR1 MGHRA and CDR2 YSYEKL. The CDR3 spans 16 residues.

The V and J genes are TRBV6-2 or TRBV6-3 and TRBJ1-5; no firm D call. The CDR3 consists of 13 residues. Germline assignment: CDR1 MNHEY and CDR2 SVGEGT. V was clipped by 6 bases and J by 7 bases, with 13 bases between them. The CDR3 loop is CASRPSLGQPQHF. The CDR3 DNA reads TGTGCCAGCAGGCCCAGCCTGGGGCAGCCCCAGCATTTT.

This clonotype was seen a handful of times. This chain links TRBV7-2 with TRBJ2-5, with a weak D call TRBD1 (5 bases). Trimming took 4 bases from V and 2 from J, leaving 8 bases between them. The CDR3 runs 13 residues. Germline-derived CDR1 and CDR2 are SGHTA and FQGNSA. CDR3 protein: CASSWGIQETQYF. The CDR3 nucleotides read TGTGCCAGCAGCTGGGGCATACAAGAGACCCAGTACTTC.

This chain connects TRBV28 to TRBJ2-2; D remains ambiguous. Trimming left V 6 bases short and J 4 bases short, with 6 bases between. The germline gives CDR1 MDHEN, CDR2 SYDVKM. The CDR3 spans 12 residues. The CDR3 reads CASRTLTGELFF. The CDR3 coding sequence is TGTGCCAGCAGGACCCTCACCGGGGAGCTGTTTTTT.

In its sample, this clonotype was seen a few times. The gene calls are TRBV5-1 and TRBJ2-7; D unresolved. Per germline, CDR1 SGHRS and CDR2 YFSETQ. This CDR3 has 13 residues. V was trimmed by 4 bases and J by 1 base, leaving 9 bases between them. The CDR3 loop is CASSGTPSYEQYF. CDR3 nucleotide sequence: TGCGCCAGCAGCGGCACCCCATCCTACGAGCAGTACTTC.